Listed below are T cell receptor beta chains from one sample, sequenced in a study of cytomegalovirus exposure and HLA in healthy donors. The method was immunoSEQ multiplex PCR; TCRdb's version includes in-frame clones alone and lacks a portion of them. The sample lists over 150,000 clones; around 79% were seen once. Sequenced input: PBMCs. These receptors were taken from a girl under 18 in good health and CMV-seropositive. The CDR3 runs from the conserved cysteine through the conserved F or W. A D gene is named only where the DNA matches it firmly.

v_gene,d_gene,j_gene,CDR3aa,CDR3nt
TRBV7-9,.,TRBJ1-4,CASSVNEKLFF,TGTGCCAGCAGCGTAAATGAAAAACTGTTTTTT
TRBV6-5,TRBD2,TRBJ2-7,CASSYGVAGSYEQYF,TGTGCCAGCAGTTACGGGGTAGCGGGCTCCTACGAGCAGTACTTC
TRBV7-8,.,TRBJ2-3,CASSLAWGGRTDTQYF,TGTGCCAGCAGCTTAGCATGGGGGGGCCGAACAGATACGCAGTATTTT
TRBV18,.,TRBJ1-2,CASSPLRSGYTF,TGTGCCAGCTCACCACTAAGGAGCGGCTACACCTTC
TRBV7-2,TRBD2,TRBJ2-3,CASSLKERGGTNTQYF,TGTGCCAGCAGCTTAAAGGAGCGGGGGGGGACGAATACGCAGTATTTT
TRBV23-1,.,TRBJ2-7,CASSQKREKREWVEQYF,TGCGCCAGCAGTCAAAAGAGGGAGAAAAGGGAATGGGTCGAGCAGTACTTC
TRBV7-9,.,TRBJ1-1,CASSLGFQSRAFF,TGTGCCAGCAGCTTAGGTTTTCAATCCAGGGCTTTCTTT
TRBV30,.,TRBJ1-5,CAWSTGFGQPQHF,TGTGCCTGGAGCACAGGGTTCGGGCAGCCCCAGCATTTT
TRBV19,TRBD2,TRBJ2-2,CASSTSSGGSPNTGELFF,TGTGCCAGTAGTACGTCTAGCGGGGGATCCCCGAACACCGGGGAGCTGTTTTTT
TRBV2,TRBD2,TRBJ2-1,CASRDSGGEQFF,TGTGCCAGCAGGGATAGCGGGGGGGAGCAGTTCTTC
TRBV18,.,TRBJ2-5,CASSRDNLETQYF,TGTGCCAGCTCGAGGGACAACTTAGAGACCCAGTACTTC